One and the same sample provided the 6 T cell receptor beta chains below, sequenced in a study of T cell responses to AZD1222 COVID-19 vaccine. TCRdb's copy holds only in-frame clones and misses some; the assay was immunoSEQ multiplex PCR. The data contain 150,000 to 200,000 clones, just over 90% of them seen just once; the ten biggest clones take up about 4.5%. Sequencing was performed on peripheral blood, taken on day 0 of MenACWY control vaccination. The source of these receptors is an adult in good health.

The chain recombines TRBV19 with TRBJ2-7, with 8 bases aligning to TRBD1. There are 15 residues in the CDR3. The germline V gene has CDR1 LNHDA and CDR2 SQIVND (reference sequence). J was trimmed by 6 bases and V by 3 bases; bases with no gene match: 10. The chain's CDR3 is CASSIIRDRSCEQYF. The CDR3 coding sequence is TGTGCCAGTAGTATTATTCGGGACAGGTCGTGCGAGCAGTACTTC.

This sequence joins TRBV7-2 and TRBJ1-1; a weak D match, TRBD1 (6 bases). In germline, CDR1 is SGHTA, CDR2 FQGNSA. This CDR3 contains 16 residues. The germline V and J ends were trimmed by 1 base and 5 bases, with 17 bases remaining between them. The CDR3 coding sequence is TGTGCCAGCAGCTTAGTGTCGCGGGGGGCGTGGACTGAAGCTTTCTTT. Protein: CASSLVSRGAWTEAFF.

This chain joins TRBV10-1 and TRBJ2-1; D ambiguous. This CDR3 spans 13 amino acids. From germline, CDR1 is WNHNN and CDR2 SYGVQD (reference sequence). V was clipped by 0 bases and J by 4 bases, with 4 bases between them. Here the CDR3 DNA reads TGCGCCAGCAGTGAGTCAGGGTACAATGAGCAGTTCTTC. This codes for CASSESGYNEQFF.

CDR3 residues: CATSIGTGADTQYF. The CDR3 nucleotides read TGTGCCACCAGCATAGGGACAGGGGCAGATACGCAGTATTTT. The gene calls are TRBV15 and TRBJ2-3; TRBD1 matches at 10 bases. This CDR3 comprises 14 residues. The junction had 2 bases not matched to a gene; V was cut back by 4 bases and J by 4 bases. The germline CDR1 and CDR2 sequences are LNHNV and YYDKDF (reference sequence).

The gene calls are TRBV5-1 and TRBJ2-7; maybe TRBD1 (7 bases). Looked up from germline, CDR1 is SGHRS and CDR2 is YFSETQ. V shed 4 bases and J shed 7 bases, with 15 bases lying between them. The CDR3 length is 13 residues. Here the CDR3 DNA reads TGCGCCAGCAGCGAGGAGGGGGCGAAAGAGCAGTACTTC. Encoded protein: CASSEEGAKEQYF.

The rearrangement links TRBV6-5 to TRBJ2-1; 7 bases map to TRBD1. Germline V lookup: CDR1 MNHEY, CDR2 SVGAGI. This CDR3 has 15 residues. Trimming cost V 10 bases and J 4 bases; bases outside gene matches: 13. The CDR3 protein is CATRRDSDYYNEQFF. CDR3 DNA: TGTGCCACCCGTCGGGACAGCGACTATTACAATGAGCAGTTCTTC.